The rows below give T cell receptor beta chains drawn from one sample of a study of blood T cell repertoires in COVID-19. Profiling relied on immunoSEQ multiplex PCR, and the TCRdb table lists in-frame clones only, not all of them. The sample lists about 100,000 clones, about 85% seen once, with roughly 13% in the top ten. What was sequenced was peripheral blood. These receptors originate from a man aged 45-65 years with active or convalescent COVID-19. Each CDR3 is given with its conserved first and last residue. D genes are given only for firm matches. Clone size is given for some rows only: seen once, a few or many times, or a class if the clone is expanded.

D	J	V	size	CDR3	DNA
.	TRBJ2-1	TRBV14	once	CASSQKVVEGPYNEQFF	TGTGCCAGCAGCCAAAAGGTGGTGGAGGGCCCATACAATGAGCAGTTCTTC
.	TRBJ2-1	TRBV7-2	.	CASSSSGPYNEQFF	TGTGCCAGCAGTAGTAGCGGTCCCTACAATGAGCAGTTCTTC
TRBD2	TRBJ2-5	TRBV6-5	.	CASSYSLAGETQYF	TGTGCCAGCAGTTACTCGTTAGCGGGAGAGACCCAGTACTTC
.	TRBJ2-5	TRBV11-2	.	CASRSSDTKETQYF	TGTGCCAGCAGATCCTCCGACACAAAAGAGACCCAGTACTTC
.	TRBJ2-7	TRBV2	.	CATTGSGRVGEQYF	TGTGCCACCACAGGGTCCGGGCGCGTCGGCGAGCAGTACTTC
.	TRBJ2-1	TRBV24-1	.	CATSDLSGPGRRGGEQFF	TGTGCCACCAGTGATTTGTCGGGGCCGGGACGCAGGGGAGGGGAGCAGTTCTTC
TRBD1	TRBJ2-7	TRBV7-8	.	CASSLAKTGLYEQYF	TGTGCCAGCAGCTTAGCAAAGACAGGGTTGTACGAGCAGTACTTC
TRBD2	TRBJ2-3	TRBV2	.	CASSEAGGATDTQYF	TGTGCCAGCAGTGAGGCGGGAGGGGCCACAGATACGCAGTATTTT
.	TRBJ2-1	TRBV30	.	CAWTPDSDRAFF	TGTGCCTGGACTCCGGACTCAGATAGGGCGTTCTTC
.	TRBJ2-1	TRBV6-5	.	CASSPRGTIYEQFF	TGTGCCAGCAGCCCAAGAGGAACTATCTATGAGCAGTTCTTC
TRBD1	TRBJ2-5	TRBV2	.	CASSEIPTGAETQYF	TGTGCCAGCAGTGAAATCCCAACAGGGGCAGAGACCCAGTACTTC
TRBD1	TRBJ1-2	TRBV4-2	.	CASSQAGTGGGYTF	TGTGCCAGCAGCCAAGCAGGGACAGGGGGCGGCTACACCTTC
TRBD1	TRBJ1-1	TRBV5-4	.	CASSLKGTGLNTEAFF	TGTGCCAGCAGCTTAAAAGGGACAGGGCTAAACACTGAAGCTTTCTTT
.	TRBJ2-1	TRBV12-3/TRBV12-4	.	CASSGLAYNEQFF	TGTGCCAGCAGTGGGCTCGCCTACAATGAGCAGTTCTTC
.	TRBJ2-1	TRBV10-3	.	CAISESTGLTRWQFF	TGTGCCATCAGTGAGTCGACGGGACTCACACGTTGGCAGTTCTTC
.	TRBJ1-2	TRBV2	.	CASSETTSGGYTF	TGTGCCAGCAGTGAAACGACAAGTGGTGGCTACACCTTC
TRBD2	TRBJ2-3	TRBV7-9	.	CAGVAGSTDTQYF	TGTGCCGGAGTAGCGGGTTCCACAGATACGCAGTATTTT
TRBD1	TRBJ2-5	TRBV6-2/TRBV6-3	.	CASSLRPGQGTETQYF	TGTGCCAGCAGTCTAAGACCGGGACAGGGGACCGAGACCCAGTACTTC
.	TRBJ2-3	TRBV30	.	CAWSLGTDTQYF	TGTGCCTGGAGTTTAGGCACAGATACGCAGTATTTT
TRBD1	TRBJ1-4	TRBV3-1/TRBV3-2	.	CASTKTTGTSEKLFF	TGTGCCAGCACCAAAACGACAGGGACGTCAGAAAAACTGTTTTTT
.	TRBJ1-3	TRBV4-2	.	CASSQDRQGSGNTIYF	TGTGCCAGCAGCCAAGATCGGCAGGGCTCTGGAAACACCATATATTTT
TRBD1	TRBJ2-7	TRBV7-8	.	CASSPTGQGVRKYF	TGTGCCAGCAGCCCCACGGGACAGGGAGTTCGAAAGTACTTC
TRBD1	TRBJ2-7	TRBV27	.	CASSPTGPYEQYF	TGTGCCAGCAGTCCGACAGGGCCCTACGAGCAGTACTTC
TRBD1	TRBJ1-5	TRBV4-2	.	CASSQQPGQGALNQPQHF	TGTGCCAGCAGCCAGCAACCGGGACAGGGGGCCTTAAATCAGCCCCAGCATTTT
TRBD2	TRBJ2-1	TRBV3-1/TRBV3-2	.	CASSQAPVLAGLNEQFF	TGTGCCAGCAGCCAAGCTCCAGTACTAGCGGGACTCAATGAGCAGTTCTTC
.	TRBJ1-1	TRBV19	.	CASNSGARGTEAFF	TGTGCCAGTAATTCAGGGGCGAGAGGCACTGAAGCTTTCTTT
TRBD2	TRBJ2-1	TRBV7-9	.	CASSLSGTNEQFF	TGTGCCAGCAGCTTAAGCGGGACCAATGAGCAGTTCTTC
.	TRBJ1-6	TRBV28	once	CASNTPGQGNSPLHF	TGTGCCAGCAACACCCCGGGCCAGGGGAATTCACCCCTCCACTTT
.	TRBJ2-5	TRBV5-1	.	CASRQGQETQYF	TGCGCCAGCAGACAGGGACAAGAGACCCAGTACTTC
TRBD2	TRBJ2-1	TRBV19	.	CASSHITSGSYNEQFF	TGTGCCAGTAGTCACATCACTAGCGGGAGTTACAATGAGCAGTTCTTC
TRBD1	TRBJ1-1	TRBV11-2	.	CASSLDLRDRVEAFF	TGTGCCAGCAGCTTAGATCTCCGGGACAGGGTTGAAGCTTTCTTT
.	TRBJ1-1	TRBV12-3/TRBV12-4	.	CATKGDFGTEAFF	TGTGCCACGAAGGGGGATTTTGGCACTGAAGCTTTCTTT
.	TRBJ1-3	TRBV12-5	few	CASSTEPTAYSGNTIYF	TGTGCTAGCAGCACAGAACCCACAGCTTACTCTGGAAACACCATATATTTT
TRBD2	TRBJ2-3	TRBV7-7	.	CASSELAGGWDTQYF	TGTGCTAGCAGCGAACTAGCGGGAGGATGGGATACGCAGTATTTT
.	TRBJ1-1	TRBV19	many	CASSIGPGTEAFF	TGTGCCAGTAGTATAGGCCCGGGAACTGAAGCTTTCTTT
.	TRBJ2-1	TRBV5-5	.	CASSWGRQGQFF	TGTGCCAGCAGCTGGGGTCGCCAGGGGCAGTTCTTC
TRBD1	TRBJ1-3	TRBV5-4	.	CASSYRQGLSGNTIYF	TGTGCCAGCAGCTACCGACAGGGGCTCTCTGGAAACACCATATATTTT
TRBD2	TRBJ2-3	TRBV29-1	many	CSVALAGGLSTDTQYF	TGCAGCGTTGCTCTAGCGGGAGGGTTGAGCACAGATACGCAGTATTTT